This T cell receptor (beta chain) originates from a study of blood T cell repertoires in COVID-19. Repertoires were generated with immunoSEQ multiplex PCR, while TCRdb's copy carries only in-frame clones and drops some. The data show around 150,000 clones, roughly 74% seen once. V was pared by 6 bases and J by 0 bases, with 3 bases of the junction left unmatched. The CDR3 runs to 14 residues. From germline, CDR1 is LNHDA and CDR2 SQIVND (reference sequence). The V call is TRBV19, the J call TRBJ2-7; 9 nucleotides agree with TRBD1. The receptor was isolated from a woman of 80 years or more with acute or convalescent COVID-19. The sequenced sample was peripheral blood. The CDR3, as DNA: TGTGCCAGTAGCGGGACAGGGACCTCCTACGAGCAGTACTTC. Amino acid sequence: CASSGTGTSYEQYF.